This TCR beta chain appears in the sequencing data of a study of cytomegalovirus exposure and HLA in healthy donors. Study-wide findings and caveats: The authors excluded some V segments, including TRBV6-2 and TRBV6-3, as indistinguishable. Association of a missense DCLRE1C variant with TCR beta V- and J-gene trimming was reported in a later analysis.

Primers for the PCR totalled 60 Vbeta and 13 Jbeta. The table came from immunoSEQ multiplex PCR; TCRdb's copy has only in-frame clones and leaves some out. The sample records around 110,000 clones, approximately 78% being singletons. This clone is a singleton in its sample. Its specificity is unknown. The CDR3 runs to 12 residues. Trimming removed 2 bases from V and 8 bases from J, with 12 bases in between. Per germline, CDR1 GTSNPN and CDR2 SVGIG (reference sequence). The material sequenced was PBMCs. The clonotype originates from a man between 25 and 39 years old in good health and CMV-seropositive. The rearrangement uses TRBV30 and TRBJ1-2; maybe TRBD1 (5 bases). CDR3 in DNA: TGTGCCTGGAGTAATCAGGGTTACGGCTACACCTTC. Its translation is CAWSNQGYGYTF.